What follows are 3 T cell receptor beta chains derived from one specimen sequenced in a study of beta chain features in type 1 diabetes. Study conclusions and caveats: Across all four CD4+ subsets, people with type 1 diabetes showed modestly shorter TCRB CDR3s.

These receptors have no identified antigens. Every bit of the isolated RNA underwent reverse transcription, so sequencing read expressed TCRB transcripts. Profiling relied on immunoSEQ multiplex PCR, and the TCRdb table lists in-frame clones only, not all of them. The sample yields around 250,000 clones, approximately 25% seen once. The sample comprised naive CD4+ T cells from blood. The receptors shown here come from a woman in her 30s with type 1 diabetes.

This clone showed up just a few times. This chain uses TRBV9 with TRBJ2-3, with 11 bases fitting TRBD2. CDR1 is SGDLS, CDR2 YYNGEE, per germline. The CDR3 length is 15 residues. V dropped 0 bases and J dropped 6; count of bases not matched to a gene: 3. The CDR3 nucleotides are TGTGCCAGCAGCGTAGAGGTAGCGGGAGGGGATACGCAGTATTTT. This sequence encodes CASSVEVAGGDTQYF.

V is TRBV9 and J is TRBJ2-2; 7 nucleotides line up with TRBD2. CDR1 and CDR2 from the germline V gene are SGDLS and YYNGEE. V dropped 4 bases and J dropped 3; count of bases not matched to a gene: 9. The CDR3 has 16 amino acids. The CDR3 DNA reads as TGTGCCAGCAGCTCCAGACTAGCCTACCACACCGGGGAGCTGTTTTTT. This sequence encodes CASSSRLAYHTGELFF. The whole variable domain, filled in from reference TRBV9 and TRBJ2-2, reads DSGVTQTPKHLITATGQRVTLRCSPRSGDLSVYWYQQSLDQGLQFLIQYYNGEERAKGNILERFSAQQFPDLHSELNLSSLELGDSALYFCASSSRLAYHTGELFFGEGSRLTVL.

This rearrangement joins TRBV5-1 to TRBJ2-3; TRBD2 is a possible D gene (5 bases). In germline, CDR1 is SGHRS, CDR2 YFSETQ. V dropped 7 bases and J dropped 2 bases, with 11 bases sitting between them. The CDR3 loop spans 13 amino acids. For the CDR3, the DNA is TGCGCCAGCGGGGAGATTTCCACAGATACGCAGTATTTT. Its protein product is CASGEISTDTQYF.